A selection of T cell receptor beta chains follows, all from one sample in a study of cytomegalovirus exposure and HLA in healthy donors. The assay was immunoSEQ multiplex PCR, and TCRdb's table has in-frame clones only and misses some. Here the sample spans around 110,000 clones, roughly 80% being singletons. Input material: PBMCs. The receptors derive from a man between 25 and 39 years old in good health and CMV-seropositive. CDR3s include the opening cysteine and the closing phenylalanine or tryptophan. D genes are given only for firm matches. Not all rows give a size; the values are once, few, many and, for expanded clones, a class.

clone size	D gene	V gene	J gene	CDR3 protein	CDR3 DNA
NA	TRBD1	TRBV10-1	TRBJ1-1	CASSTGTGLSEAFF	TGCGCCAGCAGTACCGGGACAGGGCTTTCTGAAGCTTTCTTT
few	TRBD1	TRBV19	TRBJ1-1	CASSWGTEMNTEAFF	TGTGCCAGTAGTTGGGGGACAGAGATGAACACTGAAGCTTTCTTT
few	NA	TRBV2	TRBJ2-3	CASSVSDTQYF	TGTGCCAGCAGTGTCTCAGATACGCAGTATTTT
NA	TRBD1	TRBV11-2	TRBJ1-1	CASRSQGAFTEAFF	TGTGCCAGCAGATCTCAGGGGGCTTTCACTGAAGCTTTCTTT
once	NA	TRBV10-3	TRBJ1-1	CAISEGSGAPWTEAFF	TGTGCCATCAGTGAGGGTTCAGGGGCGCCGTGGACTGAAGCTTTCTTT
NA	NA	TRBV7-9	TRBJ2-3	CASTARGSTDTQYF	TGTGCCAGCACGGCGCGAGGTTCCACAGATACGCAGTATTTT
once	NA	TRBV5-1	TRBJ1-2	CASSLQGEVGYTF	TGCGCCAGCAGCTTACAGGGTGAGGTTGGCTACACCTTC
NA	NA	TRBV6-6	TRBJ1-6	CASSYEGLGSPLHF	TGTGCCAGCAGTTACGAGGGCCTTGGTTCACCCCTCCACTTT
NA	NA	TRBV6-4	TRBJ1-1	CASSASGGEAFF	TGTGCCAGCAGTGCCTCGGGGGGTGAAGCTTTCTTT
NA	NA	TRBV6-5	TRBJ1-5	CASRPDRRGNQPQHF	TGTGCCAGCAGACCCGACAGAAGGGGCAATCAGCCCCAGCATTTT
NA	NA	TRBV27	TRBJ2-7	CASSFPTGIDRPYEQYF	TGTGCCAGCAGTTTCCCCACTGGAATCGACAGACCCTACGAGCAGTACTTC
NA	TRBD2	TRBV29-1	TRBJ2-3	CSVAQAGYTDTQYF	TGCAGCGTTGCCCAAGCGGGGTACACAGATACGCAGTATTTT
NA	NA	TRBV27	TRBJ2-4	CASSLFKPGQQNIQYF	TGTGCCAGCAGTCTTTTCAAACCGGGACAACAAAACATTCAGTACTTC
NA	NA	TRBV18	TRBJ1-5	CASSPGEGRINQPQHF	TGTGCCAGCTCACCAGGAGAGGGCAGGATTAATCAGCCCCAGCATTTT
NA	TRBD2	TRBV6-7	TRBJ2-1	CASSYPGLATDNEQFF	TGTGCCAGCAGTTACCCGGGACTAGCGACAGACAATGAGCAGTTCTTC
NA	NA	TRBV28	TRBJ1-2	CASSSDFNYGYTF	TGTGCCAGCAGCTCGGACTTTAACTATGGCTACACCTTC
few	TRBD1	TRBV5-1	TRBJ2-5	CASSLSVRGPGETQYF	TGCGCCAGCAGCTTGTCAGTGAGGGGGCCGGGGGAGACCCAGTACTTC
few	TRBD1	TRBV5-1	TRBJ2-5	CASSLGTGDQETQYF	TGCGCCAGCAGCTTAGGTACAGGGGACCAAGAGACCCAGTACTTC
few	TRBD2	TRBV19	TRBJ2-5	CASSINRLASKETQYF	TGTGCCAGTAGTATAAACCGACTAGCCTCAAAAGAGACCCAGTACTTC
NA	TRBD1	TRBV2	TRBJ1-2	CASSGGQGRHGYTF	TGTGCCAGCAGTGGGGGACAGGGGAGGCATGGCTACACCTTC
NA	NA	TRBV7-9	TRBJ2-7	CASSLVSGYEQYF	TGTGCCAGCAGCTTAGTGAGTGGCTACGAGCAGTACTTC
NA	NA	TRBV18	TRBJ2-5	CASSPGRAETQYF	TGTGCCAGCTCACCGGGTCGCGCGGAAACCCAGTACTTC
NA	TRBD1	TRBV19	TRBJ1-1	CASSIARTGRTEAFF	TGTGCCAGTAGTATAGCCCGGACAGGTCGGACTGAAGCTTTCTTT
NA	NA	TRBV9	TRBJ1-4	CASSVDRANEKLFF	TGTGCCAGCAGCGTAGACAGGGCGAATGAAAAACTGTTTTTT
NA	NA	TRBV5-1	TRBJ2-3	CASSLDRYPDTQYF	TGCGCCAGCAGCTTGGATCGGTACCCCGATACGCAGTATTTT
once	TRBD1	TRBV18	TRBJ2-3	CASSPPGQSEHTQYF	TGTGCCAGCTCACCTCCGGGACAGAGCGAGCATACGCAGTATTTT
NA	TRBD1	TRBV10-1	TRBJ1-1	CATSPGDRDGEAFF	TGCGCCACTAGCCCCGGGGACAGGGATGGTGAAGCTTTCTTT
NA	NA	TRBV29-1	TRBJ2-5	CSVSRSGASSWTQYF	TGCAGCGTTAGTCGGTCAGGTGCAAGTAGTTGGACCCAGTACTTC
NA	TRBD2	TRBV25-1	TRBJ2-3	CASREAGGTDTQYF	TGTGCCAGCAGGGAGGCGGGGGGCACAGATACGCAGTATTTT
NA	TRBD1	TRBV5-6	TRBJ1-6	CASSPGQGDSPLHF	TGTGCCAGCAGCCCCGGACAGGGGGATTCACCCCTCCACTTT
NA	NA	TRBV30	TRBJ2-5	CAWSHAVYIETQYF	TGTGCCTGGTCTCACGCGGTTTACATAGAGACCCAGTACTTC
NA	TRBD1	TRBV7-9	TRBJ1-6	CASSRTGTGSSPLHF	TGTGCCAGCAGTCGTACCGGGACAGGAAGTTCACCCCTCCACTTT
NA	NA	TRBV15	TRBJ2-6	CATSRDLSQFSGANVLTF	TGTGCCACCAGCAGAGATCTTAGCCAATTCTCTGGGGCCAACGTCCTGACTTTC
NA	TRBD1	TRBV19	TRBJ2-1	CASRRGTGMNEQFF	TGTGCCAGTAGACGGGGGACAGGGATGAATGAGCAGTTCTTC
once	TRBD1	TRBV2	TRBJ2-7	CASIQGGDEQYF	TGTGCCAGCATTCAAGGGGGCGACGAGCAGTACTTC
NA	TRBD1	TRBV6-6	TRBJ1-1	CASSYGQGNTEAFF	TGTGCCAGCAGTTACGGACAGGGGAACACTGAAGCTTTCTTT
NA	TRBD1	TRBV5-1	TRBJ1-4	CASSLNAGGTAEKLFF	TGCGCCAGCAGCTTGAATGCAGGGGGGACTGCTGAAAAACTGTTTTTT
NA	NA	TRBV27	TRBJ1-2	CASTTNRDVGYGYTF	TGTGCCAGCACCACAAACAGGGATGTAGGCTATGGCTACACCTTC
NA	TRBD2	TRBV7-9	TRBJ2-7	CASSLAAGYLTYEQYF	TGTGCCAGCAGCTTAGCAGCGGGGTACCTGACCTACGAGCAGTACTTC
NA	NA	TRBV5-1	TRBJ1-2	CASSLAELSVGGYTF	TGCGCCAGCAGCTTGGCCGAACTGTCGGTCGGTGGCTACACCTTC
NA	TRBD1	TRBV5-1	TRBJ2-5	CASSSGTVQETQYF	TGCGCCAGCAGCTCGGGGACAGTCCAAGAGACCCAGTACTTC
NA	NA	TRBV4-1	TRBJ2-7	CASSQAVVNYEQYF	TGCGCCAGCAGCCAGGCCGTCGTCAACTACGAGCAGTACTTC
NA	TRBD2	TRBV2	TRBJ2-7	CASSLRRGVNYEQYF	TGTGCCAGCAGCTTACGGCGGGGGGTGAACTACGAGCAGTACTTC
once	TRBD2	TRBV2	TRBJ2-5	CASRTSGGTQETQYF	TGTGCCAGCAGGACTAGCGGGGGGACTCAAGAGACCCAGTACTTC
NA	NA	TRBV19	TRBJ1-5	CASSIQYVQPQHF	TGTGCCAGTAGTATACAGTACGTACAGCCCCAGCATTTT
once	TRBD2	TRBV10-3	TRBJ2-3	CAISERGGADTQYF	TGTGCCATCAGTGAACGCGGGGGGGCCGATACGCAGTATTTT
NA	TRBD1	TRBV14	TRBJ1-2	CASSQDLQGSGYTF	TGTGCCAGCAGCCAAGACCTACAGGGGTCCGGCTACACCTTC
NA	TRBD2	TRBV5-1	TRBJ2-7	CASSLSIGLAGEREQYF	TGCGCCAGCAGCTTGAGTATCGGGCTAGCGGGGGAGAGGGAGCAGTACTTC
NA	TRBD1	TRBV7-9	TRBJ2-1	CASRYTGGTYNEQFF	TGTGCCAGCAGATATACAGGGGGGACCTACAATGAGCAGTTCTTC